The 10 T cell receptor beta chains below come from one sample, sequenced in a study of blood T cell repertoires in COVID-19 (dated by TCRdb to 2018 to 2021). The library was built by means of the immunoSEQ multiplex PCR assay. As stored in TCRdb, this immuneACCESS dataset retains in-frame rearrangements with V and J assigned. A fraction of the clones does not appear; measured against another copy, unresolved V genes explain less than half of the discrepancy, and the remainder lacks a known reason. This sample has about 250,000 clones in its table, and around 82% of those were observed once. The ten top clones hold 3% to 4.5% of the sample. The sample was PBMCs or T cells enriched from blood (not recorded which). All receptors come from a woman in her thirties or forties who had been exposed to COVID-19.

This clone has just one count. The rearrangement uses TRBV5-8 and TRBJ1-4; D perhaps matches TRBD1 (5 bases). V lost 5 bases and J 7 bases, leaving 15 bases between the germline ends. Germline-derived CDR1 and CDR2 are SGHTS and YDEGEE. This CDR3 contains 14 residues. This CDR3 is CASRHGTIGEKLFF. The CDR3 DNA is TGTGCCAGCAGACACGGGACTATCGGTGAAAAACTGTTTTTT.

V and J are TRBV3-1 (or the pseudogene TRBV3-2) and TRBJ2-5; 7 bases fit TRBD1. J lost 5 bases, V lost 0 bases, and 6 bases had no gene match. The CDR3 totals 15 residues. In germline, CDR1 is LGHDT, CDR2 YNNKEL (reference sequence). The CDR3 reads CASSQDTGVGETQYF. The CDR3 DNA reads as TGTGCCAGCAGCCAAGATACAGGGGTCGGTGAGACCCAGTACTTC.

This CDR3 is CASSFQGSGNTIYF. CDR3 nucleotides: TGTGCCAGCAGTTTTCAGGGCTCAGGAAACACCATATATTTT. The gene calls are TRBV27 and TRBJ1-3; weak D call: TRBD1 (5 bases). This CDR3 region has 14 residues. Between the trimmed V and J ends, which lost 3 bases and 4 bases, there was a span of 10 bases. Germline V lookup: CDR1 MNHEY, CDR2 SMNVEV (reference sequence).

The chain carries TRBV6-2 or TRBV6-3 and TRBJ2-1; D is uncertain. The V and J ends lost 0 bases and 1 base respectively, with 7 bases between them. The germline gives CDR1 MNHEY, CDR2 SVGEGT. This CDR3 comprises 15 residues. The CDR3 reads CASSYSIGSYNEQFF. CDR3 nucleotides: TGTGCCAGCAGTTACTCGATCGGTTCCTACAATGAGCAGTTCTTC.

The CDR3 nucleotides read TGTGCCAGCAGCTTAGGCCATAGCTCCTACAATGAGCAGTTCTTC. It translates to CASSLGHSSYNEQFF. The chain combines TRBV11-2 with TRBJ2-1; D ambiguous. The CDR3 contains 15 residues. Germline assignment: CDR1 SGHAT and CDR2 FQNNGV. Trimming pared 1 base from V and 0 bases from J, leaving 7 bases between. The full variable domain, completed using reference TRBV11-2 and TRBJ2-1, is EAGVAQSPRYKIIEKRQSVAFWCNPISGHATLYWYQQILGQGPKLLIQFQNNGVVDDSQLPKDRFSAERLKGVDSTLKIQPAKLEDSAVYLCASSLGHSSYNEQFFGPGTRLTVL.

This chain links TRBV12-3 or TRBV12-4 with TRBJ1-6; D is unclear. This CDR3 is built from 13 residues. Between the trimmed V and J ends, which lost 5 bases and 8 bases, there was a span of 10 bases. The CDR3, as DNA: TGTGCCAGCAGTCCGTGGCGGGATTCACCCCTCCACTTT. Residues: CASSPWRDSPLHF.

CDR3 sequence (DNA): TGTGCCAGCAGCTTTGGACAGGGGAACACTGAAGCTTTCTTT. Translating gives CASSFGQGNTEAFF. This chain connects TRBV7-9 to TRBJ1-1; 8 nucleotides align to TRBD1. The CDR3 contains 14 residues. The J segment lost 1 base and the V segment lost 3 bases, leaving 1 base of the junction unmatched. Germline CDR1 SEHNR, CDR2 FQNEAQ (reference sequence). The full variable domain, completed using reference TRBV7-9 and TRBJ1-1, is DTGVSQNPRHKITKRGQNVTFRCDPISEHNRLYWYRQTLGQGPEFLTYFQNEAQLEKSRLLSDRFSAERPKGSFSTLEIQRTEQGDSAMYLCASSFGQGNTEAFFGQGTRLTVV.

The J gene is TRBJ2-3, the V gene TRBV4-3; TRBD2 is a possible D gene (5 bases). The germline V and J ends were trimmed by 4 bases and 1 base, with 12 bases remaining between them. This CDR3 has 15 amino acids. Germline assignment: CDR1 LGHNA and CDR2 YSLEER. The CDR3 bases are TGCGCCAGCAGCCCTGAATCCGGGGGCACAGATACGCAGTATTTT. The encoded protein is CASSPESGGTDTQYF.

V and J are TRBV7-2 and TRBJ1-5, with 8 bases aligning to TRBD1. This CDR3 has 15 amino acids. Trimming took 3 bases from V and 5 from J; bases not matched to a gene: 6. Germline values: CDR1 SGHTA, CDR2 FQGNSA. Written as DNA, the CDR3 is TGTGCCAGCAGCTTCGGTACAGGGGGTGATCAGCCCCAGCATTTT. Protein: CASSFGTGGDQPQHF.

The rearrangement uses TRBV6-1 and TRBJ1-6; D gene unclear. Trimming pared 2 bases from V and 7 bases from J, leaving 6 bases between. In germline, CDR1 is MNHNS, CDR2 SASEGT. The CDR3 runs to 13 residues. Here the CDR3 reads CASSENPNSPLHF. For the CDR3, the DNA is TGTGCCAGCAGTGAAAATCCGAATTCACCCCTCCACTTT.